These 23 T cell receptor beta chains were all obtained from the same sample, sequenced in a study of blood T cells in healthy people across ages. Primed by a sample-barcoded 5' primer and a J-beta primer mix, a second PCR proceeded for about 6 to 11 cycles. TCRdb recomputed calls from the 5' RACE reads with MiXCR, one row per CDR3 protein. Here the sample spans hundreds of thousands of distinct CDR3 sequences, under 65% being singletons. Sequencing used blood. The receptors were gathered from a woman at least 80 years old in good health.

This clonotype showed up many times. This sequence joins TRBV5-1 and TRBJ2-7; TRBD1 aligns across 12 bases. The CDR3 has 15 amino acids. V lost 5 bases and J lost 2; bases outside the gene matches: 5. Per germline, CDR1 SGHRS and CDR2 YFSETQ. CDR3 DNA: TGCGCCAGCAGTCTACGGGACAGGGGGCCCTACGAGCAGTACTTC. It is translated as CASSLRDRGPYEQYF. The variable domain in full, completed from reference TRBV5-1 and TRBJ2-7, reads KAGVTQTPRYLIKTRGQQVTLSCSPISGHRSVSWYQQTPGQGLQFLFEYFSETQRNKGNFPGRFSGRQFSNSRSEMNVSTLELGDSALYLCASSLRDRGPYEQYFGPGTRLTVT.

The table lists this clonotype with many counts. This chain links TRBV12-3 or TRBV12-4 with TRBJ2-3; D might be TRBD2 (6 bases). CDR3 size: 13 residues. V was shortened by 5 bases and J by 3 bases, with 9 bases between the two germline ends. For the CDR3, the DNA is TGTGCCAGCAGTGGGGACTTAACAGATACGCAGTATTTT. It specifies CASSGDLTDTQYF.

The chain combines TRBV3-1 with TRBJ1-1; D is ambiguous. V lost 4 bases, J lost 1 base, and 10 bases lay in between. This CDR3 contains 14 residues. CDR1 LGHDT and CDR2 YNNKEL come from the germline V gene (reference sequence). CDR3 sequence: CASSPHSSNTEAFF. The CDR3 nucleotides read TGTGCCAGCAGCCCCCACTCTTCGAACACTGAAGCTTTCTTT.

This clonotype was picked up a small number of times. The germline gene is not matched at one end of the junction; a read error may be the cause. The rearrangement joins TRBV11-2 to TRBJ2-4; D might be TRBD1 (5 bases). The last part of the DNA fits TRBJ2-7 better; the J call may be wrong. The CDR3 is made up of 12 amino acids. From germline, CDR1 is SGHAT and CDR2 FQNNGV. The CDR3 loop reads CASSLDTYEQYF. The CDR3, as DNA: TGCGCCAGCAGCCTGGACACCTACGAGCAGTACTTC.

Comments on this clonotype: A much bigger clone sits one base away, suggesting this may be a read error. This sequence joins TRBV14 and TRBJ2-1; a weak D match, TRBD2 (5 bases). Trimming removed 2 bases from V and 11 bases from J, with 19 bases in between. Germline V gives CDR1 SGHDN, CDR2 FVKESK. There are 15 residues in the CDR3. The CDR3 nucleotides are TGTGCCAGCAGCCAACCAAATACTTCCGGGGTGCAGCAGTTCTTC. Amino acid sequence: CASSQPNTSGVQQFF.

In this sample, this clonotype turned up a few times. The CDR3 is CAISVLDTQYF. In DNA, the CDR3 is TGTGCCATCAGTGTCTTAGATACGCAGTATTTT. This rearrangement joins TRBV10-3 to TRBJ2-3; D ambiguous. CDR3 length: 11 amino acids. Deletions cut 4 bases from V and 5 bases from J, with 4 bases between. Looked up from germline, CDR1 is ENHRY and CDR2 is SYGVKD.

The CDR3 region is CASGRREKGYEQYF. In DNA form, the CDR3 reads TGTGCCAGCGGGCGACGGGAAAAGGGCTACGAGCAGTACTTC. This chain uses TRBV12-3 or TRBV12-4 with TRBJ2-7; weak D call: TRBD2 (5 bases). V lost 8 bases to trimming and J lost 3 bases, with 17 bases between them. This CDR3 spans 14 amino acids.

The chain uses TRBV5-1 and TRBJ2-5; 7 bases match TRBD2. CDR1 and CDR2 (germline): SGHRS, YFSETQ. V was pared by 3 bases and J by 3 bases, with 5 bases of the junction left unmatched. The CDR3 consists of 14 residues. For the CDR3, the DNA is TGCGCCAGCAGCTGGGCTAGCGGAGAAGAGACCCAGTACTTC. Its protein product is CASSWASGEETQYF.

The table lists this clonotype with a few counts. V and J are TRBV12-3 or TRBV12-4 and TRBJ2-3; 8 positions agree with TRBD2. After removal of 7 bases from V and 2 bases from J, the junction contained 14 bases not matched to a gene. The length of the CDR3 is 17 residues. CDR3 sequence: CASKTSVGLGDTDTQYF. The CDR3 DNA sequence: TGTGCCAGCAAGACTAGCGTTGGGCTGGGAGACACAGATACGCAGTATTTT.

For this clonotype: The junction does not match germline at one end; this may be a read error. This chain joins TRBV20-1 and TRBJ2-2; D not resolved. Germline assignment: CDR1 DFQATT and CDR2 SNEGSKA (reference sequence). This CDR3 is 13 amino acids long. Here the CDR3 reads CSARTHSTRELFF. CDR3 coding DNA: TGCAGTGCCAGGACCCATAGCACCAGGGAGCTGTTTTTT.

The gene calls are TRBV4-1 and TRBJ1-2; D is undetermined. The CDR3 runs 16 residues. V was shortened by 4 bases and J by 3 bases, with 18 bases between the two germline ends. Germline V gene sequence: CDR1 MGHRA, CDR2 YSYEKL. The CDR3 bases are TGCGCCAGCAGCCTAGGACCGCTCGAGTTAGACTATGGCTACACCTTC. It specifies CASSLGPLELDYGYTF.

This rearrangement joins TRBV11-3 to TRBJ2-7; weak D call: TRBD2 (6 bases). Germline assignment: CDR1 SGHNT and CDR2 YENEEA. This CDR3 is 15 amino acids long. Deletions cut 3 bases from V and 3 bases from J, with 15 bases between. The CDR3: CASSFGTGVSYEQYF. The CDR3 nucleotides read TGTGCCAGCAGCTTCGGAACGGGAGTGAGCTACGAGCAGTACTTC. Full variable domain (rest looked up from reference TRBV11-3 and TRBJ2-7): EAGVVQSPRYKIIEKKQPVAFWCNPISGHNTLYWYLQNLGQGPELLIRYENEEAVDDSQLPKDRFSAERLKGVDSTLKIQPAELGDSAVYLCASSFGTGVSYEQYFGPGTRLTVT.

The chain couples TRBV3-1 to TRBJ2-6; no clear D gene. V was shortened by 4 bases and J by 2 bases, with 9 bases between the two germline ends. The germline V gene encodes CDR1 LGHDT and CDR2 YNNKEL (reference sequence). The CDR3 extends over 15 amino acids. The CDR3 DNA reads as TGTGCCAGCAGCCCTCGGGCGGCTGGGGCCAACGTCCTGACTTTC. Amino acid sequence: CASSPRAAGANVLTF.

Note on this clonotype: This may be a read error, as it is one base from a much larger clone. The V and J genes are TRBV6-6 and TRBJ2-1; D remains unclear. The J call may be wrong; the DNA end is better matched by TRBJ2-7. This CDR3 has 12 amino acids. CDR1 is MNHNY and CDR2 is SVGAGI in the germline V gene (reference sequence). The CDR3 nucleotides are TGTGCCAGCAGTTTAGGCCTCAATGAGCAGTACTTC. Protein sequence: CASSLGLNEQYF.

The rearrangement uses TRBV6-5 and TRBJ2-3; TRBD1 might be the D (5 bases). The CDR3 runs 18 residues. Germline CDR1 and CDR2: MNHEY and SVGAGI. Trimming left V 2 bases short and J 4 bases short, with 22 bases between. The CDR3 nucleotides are TGTGCCAGCAGTTACCTGTCGCAGGGCCCGGTTGGCCCAGATACGCAGTATTTT. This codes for CASSYLSQGPVGPDTQYF.

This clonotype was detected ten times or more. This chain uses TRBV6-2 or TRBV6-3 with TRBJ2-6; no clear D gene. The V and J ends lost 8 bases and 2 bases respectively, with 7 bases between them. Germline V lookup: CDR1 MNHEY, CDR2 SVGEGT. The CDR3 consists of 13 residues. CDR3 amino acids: CASVPAGANVLTF. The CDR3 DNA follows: TGTGCCAGCGTCCCGGCTGGGGCCAACGTCCTGACTTTC.

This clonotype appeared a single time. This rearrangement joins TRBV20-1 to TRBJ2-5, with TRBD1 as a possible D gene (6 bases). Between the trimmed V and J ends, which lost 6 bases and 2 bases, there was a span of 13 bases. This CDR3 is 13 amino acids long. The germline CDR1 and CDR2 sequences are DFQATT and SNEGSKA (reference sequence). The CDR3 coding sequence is TGCAGTGCGGAGCCCGGACAGCAAGAGACCCAGTACTTC. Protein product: CSAEPGQQETQYF.

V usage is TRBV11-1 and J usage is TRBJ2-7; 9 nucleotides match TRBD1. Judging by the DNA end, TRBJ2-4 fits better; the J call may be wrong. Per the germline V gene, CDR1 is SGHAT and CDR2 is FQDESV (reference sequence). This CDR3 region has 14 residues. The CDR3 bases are TGTGCCAGCAGCTTTCGGACAGGGGAGAACATTCAGTACTTC. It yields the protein CASSFRTGENIQYF.

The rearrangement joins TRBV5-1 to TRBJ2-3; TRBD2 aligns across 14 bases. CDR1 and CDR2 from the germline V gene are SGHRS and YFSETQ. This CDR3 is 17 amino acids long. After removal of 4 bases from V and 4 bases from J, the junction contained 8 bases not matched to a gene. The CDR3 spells CASSLGLAGAGADTQYF. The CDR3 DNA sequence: TGCGCCAGCAGCCTGGGACTAGCGGGGGCCGGAGCAGATACGCAGTATTTT.

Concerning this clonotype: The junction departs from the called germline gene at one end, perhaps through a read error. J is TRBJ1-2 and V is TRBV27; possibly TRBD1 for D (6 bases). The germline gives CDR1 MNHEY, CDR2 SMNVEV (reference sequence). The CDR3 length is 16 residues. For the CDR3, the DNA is TGTGCCTGCAGTTTAGGAGGGGAGGGGGGGCGCGGTGGCTACACCTTC. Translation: CACSLGGEGGRGGYTF.

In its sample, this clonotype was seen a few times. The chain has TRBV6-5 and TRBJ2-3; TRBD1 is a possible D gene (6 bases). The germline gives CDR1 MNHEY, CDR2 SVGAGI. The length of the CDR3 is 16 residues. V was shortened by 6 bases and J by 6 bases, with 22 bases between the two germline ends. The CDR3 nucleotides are TGTGCCAGCAGGTCCCGAGACAGGCCGATGGTGGATACGCAGTATTTT. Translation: CASRSRDRPMVDTQYF.

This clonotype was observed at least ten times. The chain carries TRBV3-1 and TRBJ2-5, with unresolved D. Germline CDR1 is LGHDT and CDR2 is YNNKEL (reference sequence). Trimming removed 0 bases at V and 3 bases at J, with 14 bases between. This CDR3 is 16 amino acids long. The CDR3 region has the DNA TGTGCCAGCAGCCAAGATAGGCGCAGAGCTGAAGAGACCCAGTACTTC. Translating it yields CASSQDRRRAEETQYF.

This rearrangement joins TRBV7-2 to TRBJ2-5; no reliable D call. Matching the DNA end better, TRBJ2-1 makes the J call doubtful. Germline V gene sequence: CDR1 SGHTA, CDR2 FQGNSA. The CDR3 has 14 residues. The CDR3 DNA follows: TGTGCCAGCAGCTTAAGCCGGGCAGAAGAGACCCAGTTCTTC. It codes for CASSLSRAEETQFF.